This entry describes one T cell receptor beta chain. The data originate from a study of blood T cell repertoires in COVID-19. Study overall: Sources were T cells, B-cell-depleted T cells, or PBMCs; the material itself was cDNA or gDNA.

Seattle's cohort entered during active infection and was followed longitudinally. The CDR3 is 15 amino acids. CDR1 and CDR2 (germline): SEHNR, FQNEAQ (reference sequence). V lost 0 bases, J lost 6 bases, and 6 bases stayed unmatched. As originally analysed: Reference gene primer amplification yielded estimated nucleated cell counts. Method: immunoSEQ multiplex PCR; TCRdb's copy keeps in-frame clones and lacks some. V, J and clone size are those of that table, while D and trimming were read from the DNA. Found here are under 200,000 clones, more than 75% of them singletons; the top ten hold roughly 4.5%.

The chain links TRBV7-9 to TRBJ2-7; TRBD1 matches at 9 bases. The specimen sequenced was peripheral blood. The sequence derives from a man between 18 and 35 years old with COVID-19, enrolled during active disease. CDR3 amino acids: CASSLAGTGWFEQYF. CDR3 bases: TGTGCCAGCAGCTTAGCCGGGACAGGGTGGTTCGAGCAGTACTTC.